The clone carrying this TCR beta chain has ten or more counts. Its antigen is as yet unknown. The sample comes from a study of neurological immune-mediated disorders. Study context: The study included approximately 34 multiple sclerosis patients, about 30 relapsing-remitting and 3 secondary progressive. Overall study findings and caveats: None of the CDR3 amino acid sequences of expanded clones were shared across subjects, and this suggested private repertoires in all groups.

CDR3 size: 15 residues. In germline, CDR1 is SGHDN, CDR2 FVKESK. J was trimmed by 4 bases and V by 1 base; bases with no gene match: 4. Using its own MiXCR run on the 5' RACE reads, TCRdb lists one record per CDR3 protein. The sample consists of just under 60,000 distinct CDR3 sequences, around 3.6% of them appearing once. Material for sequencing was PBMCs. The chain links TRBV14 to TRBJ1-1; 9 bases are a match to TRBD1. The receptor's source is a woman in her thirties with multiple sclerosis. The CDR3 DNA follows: TGTGCCAGCAGCCAAGGACAGGGGGGGAGCACTGAAGCTTTCTTT. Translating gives CASSQGQGGSTEAFF. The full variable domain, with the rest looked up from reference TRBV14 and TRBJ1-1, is EAGVTQFPSHSVIEKGQTVTLRCDPISGHDNLYWYRRVMGKEIKFLLHFVKESKQDESGMPNNRFLAERTGGTYSTLKVQPAELEDSGVYFCASSQGQGGSTEAFFGQGTRLTVV.